The TCR beta chain described here comes from a study of beta chain features in type 1 diabetes. The germline gives CDR1 LNHDA, CDR2 SQIVND (reference sequence). The length of the CDR3 is 12 residues. The V end was cut by 7 bases, the J end by 6 bases, with 9 bases between. This clone has just a few counts. Its matching antigen is unknown. Findings of the study overall: A moderate, significant TCRB CDR3 shortening appeared in type 1 diabetes across four CD4+ subsets. VDJ junctions sequenced from type 1 diabetes patients showed fewer insertions and more deletions.

Sequenced material consisted of expressed TCRB transcripts (all of the isolated RNA was reverse transcribed). The method was immunoSEQ multiplex PCR; TCRdb's version includes in-frame clones alone and lacks a portion of them. This table holds over 200,000 clones, roughly 10% found once. Donors underwent one heparinised blood draw, around 120 mL on average. CD45RO/CCR7/CD25/CD127/CD95/CD27 sorting isolated CD4+ naive, central memory, regulatory and stem cell-like memory cells. Each of the sorted populations had a purity greater than 95%. The TCR originated in a man aged 30 to 39 with type 1 diabetes. Material for sequencing was naive CD4+ T cells from blood. V usage is TRBV19 and J usage is TRBJ2-2; D may be TRBD1 (5 bases). Here the CDR3 reads CASTRASGELFF. The CDR3 DNA follows: TGTGCCAGTACCAGGGCTTCCGGGGAGCTGTTTTTT.